One sample yielded the 21 T cell receptor beta chains listed below, sequenced in a study of STAT5B mutations in CD4+ large granular lymphocyte leukemia. Profiling relied on immunoSEQ multiplex PCR, and the TCRdb table lists in-frame clones only, not all of them. Here the sample spans more than 20,000 clones, around 86% being singletons. Sequencing was performed on CD4+ T cells from blood buffy coats. Receptor source: a human donor in good health.

The V and J genes are TRBV7-9 and TRBJ1-3; maybe TRBD1 (6 bases). Trimming shortened V by 5 bases and J by 9 bases, and 20 bases separated the two germline ends. The CDR3 extends over 15 amino acids. CDR1 and CDR2 from the germline V gene are SEHNR and FQNEAQ (reference sequence). The chain's CDR3 is CASSDRTEGSRTIYF. CDR3 in DNA: TGTGCCAGCAGCGACAGGACCGAGGGGTCGCGCACCATATATTTT.

V usage is TRBV7-9 and J usage is TRBJ2-2, with unresolved D. Germline V gene lookup returns CDR1 SEHNR and CDR2 FQNEAQ (reference sequence). The CDR3 is 15 residues long. V was trimmed by 0 bases and J by 3 bases, leaving 8 bases between them. The DNA of the CDR3 is TGTGCCAGCAGCTTAGCCTTAGGAGACACCGGGGAGCTGTTTTTT. Translating it yields CASSLALGDTGELFF.

This clone occurred a few times. CDR3 DNA: TGTGCCAGCTCAGCTGCAGCTCTGACGCAGTATTTT. Residues: CASSAAALTQYF. The V gene is TRBV18, the J gene TRBJ2-3, with D uncertain. Trimming cost V 5 bases and J 9 bases, with 12 bases left between them. The CDR3 is 12 residues long. From germline, CDR1 is KGHSH and CDR2 LQKENI.

The rearrangement links TRBV11-3 to TRBJ2-7; TRBD1 is a possible D gene (5 bases). The germline V gene encodes CDR1 SGHNT and CDR2 YENEEA. This CDR3 has 15 amino acids. Trimming stripped 3 bases from V and 0 bases from J, with 12 bases between. The CDR3 DNA reads TGTGCCAGCAGCTTGGAGACAGTTATCTCCTACGAGCAGTACTTC. Its translation: CASSLETVISYEQYF.

The chain has TRBV30 and TRBJ2-1, with a weak D call TRBD2 (6 bases). V was shortened by 1 base and J by 10 bases, with 11 bases between the two germline ends. From germline, CDR1 is GTSNPN and CDR2 SVGIG (reference sequence). The CDR3 length is 12 residues. This CDR3 reads CAWSDGAGEQFF. The CDR3 region has the DNA TGTGCCTGGAGTGATGGGGCGGGGGAGCAGTTCTTC.

V is TRBV11-2 and J is TRBJ1-2; D is undetermined. V was shortened by 1 base and J by 4 bases, with 10 bases between the two germline ends. This CDR3 spans 14 amino acids. Germline CDR1 is SGHAT and CDR2 is FQNNGV. The CDR3 DNA follows: TGTGCCAGCAGCTTAGCTGCGGGTTTCTATGGCTACACCTTC. Translated: CASSLAAGFYGYTF.

This chain links TRBV5-1 with TRBJ2-1; 9 bases fit TRBD1. V shed 4 bases and J 3 bases; nucleotides not matched to a gene: 2. The CDR3 length is 14 residues. CDR1 and CDR2 from the germline V gene are SGHRS and YFSETQ. The CDR3 region is CASSLDRGYNEQFF. For the CDR3, the DNA is TGCGCCAGCAGCCTGGACAGGGGCTACAATGAGCAGTTCTTC.

The chain combines TRBV5-1 with TRBJ1-6; 7 bases fit TRBD1. CDR3 length: 16 residues. Germline values: CDR1 SGHRS, CDR2 YFSETQ. Unmatched junction bases numbered 11, after V lost 6 bases and J lost 5 bases. The CDR3 spells CASTRGTGTDNSPLHF. DNA for the CDR3: TGCGCCAGCACCCGAGGAACCGGGACAGATAATTCACCCCTCCACTTT.

This clone was recorded only once. V is TRBV5-1 and J is TRBJ2-1; 16 bases are a match to TRBD2. Trimming took 4 bases from V and 10 from J; bases not matched to a gene: 2. Germline V lookup: CDR1 SGHRS, CDR2 YFSETQ. The CDR3 runs to 14 residues. CDR3 region: CASSPGLAGGEQFF. DNA for the CDR3: TGCGCCAGCAGCCCGGGACTAGCGGGAGGGGAGCAGTTCTTC.

CDR3 in amino acids: CASSPQSQNTEAFF. CDR3 bases: TGTGCCAGCTCACCACAATCCCAGAACACTGAAGCTTTCTTT. The chain uses TRBV18 and TRBJ1-1; no firm D call. V was cut by 1 base and J by 1 base, with 7 bases left in between. The CDR3 extends over 14 amino acids. Germline loops: CDR1 KGHSH, CDR2 LQKENI.

The chain is built from TRBV28 and TRBJ1-1; D is unresolved. Germline CDR1 MDHEN, CDR2 SYDVKM. V gave up 1 base and J gave up 3 bases, with 0 bases separating them. This CDR3 contains 11 residues. The CDR3 bases are TGTGCCAGCAGTTTATACACTGAAGCTTTCTTT. Protein sequence: CASSLYTEAFF.

This sequence joins TRBV9 and TRBJ1-1, with D tentatively TRBD1 (6 bases). CDR3 length: 15 amino acids. Per the germline V gene, CDR1 is SGDLS and CDR2 is YYNGEE. V shed 4 bases and J shed 1 base, with 14 bases lying between them. The CDR3 coding sequence is TGTGCCAGCAGCCGCCTACAGGGATCGAACACTGAAGCTTTCTTT. It codes for CASSRLQGSNTEAFF.

This rearrangement joins TRBV27 to TRBJ2-2; 8 bases map to TRBD1. The germline CDR1 and CDR2 sequences are MNHEY and SMNVEV (reference sequence). The CDR3 contains 16 residues. J gave up 5 bases and V 3 bases, and 8 bases lay outside the gene matches. This chain's CDR3 is CASSFDRGVGTGELFF. Here the CDR3 DNA reads TGTGCCAGCAGTTTCGACAGGGGCGTAGGGACCGGGGAGCTGTTTTTT.

The V and J genes are TRBV5-3 and TRBJ2-1; D is possibly TRBD2 (6 bases). TRBV5-3 is an open reading frame whose function is uncertain. The CDR3 contains 15 residues. V was trimmed by 2 bases and J by 5 bases, leaving 14 bases between them. The CDR3 sequence: CARSLDGGTDNEQFF. The CDR3 DNA follows: TGTGCCAGAAGCTTAGATGGCGGGACCGACAATGAGCAGTTCTTC.

The gene calls are TRBV5-5 and TRBJ2-7, with 10 bases matching TRBD2. The germline gives CDR1 SGHKS, CDR2 YYEKEE (reference sequence). The junction had 4 bases not matched to a gene; V was cut back by 0 bases and J by 4 bases. There are 15 residues in the CDR3. Written as DNA, the CDR3 is TGTGCCAGCAGCTTGGTACTAGCGGGATGGTACGAGCAGTACTTC. Amino acids: CASSLVLAGWYEQYF.

This clone was counted once. V is TRBV29-1 and J is TRBJ1-2; D remains unclear. V dropped 1 base and J dropped 2 bases, with 8 bases sitting between them. This CDR3 is 13 amino acids long. Germline V gene lookup returns CDR1 SQVTM and CDR2 ANQGSEA. In DNA, the CDR3 is TGCAGCGTTGAAGCACCGAGAAACTATGGCTACACCTTC. It yields the protein CSVEAPRNYGYTF. Using reference TRBV29-1 and TRBJ1-2 for the parts outside the CDR3, the full variable domain is SAVISQKPSRDICQRGTSLTIQCQVDSQVTMMFWYRQQPGQSLTLIATANQGSEATYESGFVIDKFPISRPNLTFSTLTVSNMSPEDSSIYLCSVEAPRNYGYTFGSGTRLTVV.

The rearrangement joins TRBV7-2 to TRBJ1-1, with 7 nucleotides matching TRBD1. CDR3 length equals 15 residues. Germline V gives CDR1 SGHTA, CDR2 FQGNSA. Trimming took 5 bases from V and 4 from J; bases not matched to a gene: 10. The chain's CDR3 is CASSTRQGFVTEAFF. As DNA, the CDR3 is TGTGCCAGCAGCACACGACAGGGTTTCGTCACTGAAGCTTTCTTT.

Only a few counts were recorded for this clone. V gene TRBV5-1 combines with J gene TRBJ1-3; D ambiguous. Looked up from germline, CDR1 is SGHRS and CDR2 is YFSETQ. V lost 4 bases and J 6 bases, leaving 11 bases between the germline ends. The CDR3 contains 13 residues. The CDR3 region has the DNA TGCGCCAGCAGCGATGGCCGCCAAAACACCATATATTTT. Translation: CASSDGRQNTIYF.

The chain couples TRBV6-6 to TRBJ1-5, with no clear D. The germline V gene has CDR1 MNHNY and CDR2 SVGAGI (reference sequence). CDR3 size: 13 residues. V dropped 5 bases and J dropped 5 bases, with 10 bases sitting between them. The CDR3 sequence is CASSVRAHQPQHF. CDR3 sequence (DNA): TGTGCCAGCAGTGTAAGGGCCCATCAGCCCCAGCATTTT.

This clone has just one count. The chain carries TRBV6-1 and TRBJ1-5; no definite D call. The CDR3 contains 15 residues. With 2 bases removed from V and 0 bases from J, the gap between germline ends came to 8 bases. The germline CDR1 and CDR2 sequences are MNHNS and SASEGT. Written as DNA, the CDR3 is TGTGCCAGCAGTGAACAACCTAATAGCAATCAGCCCCAGCATTTT. This translates into CASSEQPNSNQPQHF.

The chain joins TRBV6-5 to TRBJ1-2; a weak D match, TRBD1 (5 bases). The germline CDR1 and CDR2 sequences are MNHEY and SVGAGI. V lost 4 bases and J lost 4, with 13 bases in between. The CDR3 runs to 14 residues. This CDR3 is CASSFGIDSYGYTF. Here the CDR3 DNA reads TGTGCCAGCAGTTTCGGAATTGACAGCTATGGCTACACCTTC.